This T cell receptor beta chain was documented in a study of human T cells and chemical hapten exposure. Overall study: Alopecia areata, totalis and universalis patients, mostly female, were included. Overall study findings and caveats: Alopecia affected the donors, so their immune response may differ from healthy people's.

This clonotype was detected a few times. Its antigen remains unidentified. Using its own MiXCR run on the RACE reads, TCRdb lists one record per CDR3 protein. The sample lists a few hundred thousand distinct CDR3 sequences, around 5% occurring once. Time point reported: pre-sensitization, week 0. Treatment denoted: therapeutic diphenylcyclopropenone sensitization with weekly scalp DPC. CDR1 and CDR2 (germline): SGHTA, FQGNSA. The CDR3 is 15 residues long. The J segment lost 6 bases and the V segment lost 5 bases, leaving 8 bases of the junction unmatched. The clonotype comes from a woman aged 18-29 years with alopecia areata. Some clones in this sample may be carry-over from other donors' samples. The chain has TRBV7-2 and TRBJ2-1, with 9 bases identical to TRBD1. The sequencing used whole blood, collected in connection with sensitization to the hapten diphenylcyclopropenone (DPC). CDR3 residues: CASSVRDREGNEQFF. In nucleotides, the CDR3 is TGTGCCAGCAGCGTACGGGACAGGGAGGGCAATGAGCAGTTCTTC.